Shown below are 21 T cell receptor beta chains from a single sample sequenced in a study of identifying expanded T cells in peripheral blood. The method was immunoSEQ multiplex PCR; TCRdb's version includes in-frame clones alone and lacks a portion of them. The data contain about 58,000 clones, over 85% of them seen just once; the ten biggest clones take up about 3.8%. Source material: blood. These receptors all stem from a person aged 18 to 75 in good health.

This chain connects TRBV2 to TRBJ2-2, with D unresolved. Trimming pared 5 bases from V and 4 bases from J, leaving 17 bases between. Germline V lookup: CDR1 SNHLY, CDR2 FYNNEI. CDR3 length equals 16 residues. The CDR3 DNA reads TGTGCCAGCAGTAAGACGGACGCCCCGAGCACCGGGGAGCTGTTTTTT. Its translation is CASSKTDAPSTGELFF. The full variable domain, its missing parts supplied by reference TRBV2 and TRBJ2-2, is EPEVTQTPSHQVTQMGQEVILRCVPISNHLYFYWYRQILGQKVEFLVSFYNNEISEKSEIFDDQFSVERPDGSNFTLKIRSTKLEDSAMYFCASSKTDAPSTGELFFGEGSRLTVL.

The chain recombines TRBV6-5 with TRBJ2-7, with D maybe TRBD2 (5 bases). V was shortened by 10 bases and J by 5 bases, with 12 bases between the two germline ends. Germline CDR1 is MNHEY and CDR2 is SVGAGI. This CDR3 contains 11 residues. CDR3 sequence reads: CATTGYNEQYF. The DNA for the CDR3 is TGTGCCACCACGGGGTACAACGAGCAGTACTTC.

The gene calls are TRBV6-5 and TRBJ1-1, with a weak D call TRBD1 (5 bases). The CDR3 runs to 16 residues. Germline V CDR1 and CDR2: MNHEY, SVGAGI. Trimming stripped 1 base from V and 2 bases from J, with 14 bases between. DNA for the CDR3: TGTGCCAGCAGTTACTTAGGACCAGGGCAAAACACTGAAGCTTTCTTT. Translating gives CASSYLGPGQNTEAFF.

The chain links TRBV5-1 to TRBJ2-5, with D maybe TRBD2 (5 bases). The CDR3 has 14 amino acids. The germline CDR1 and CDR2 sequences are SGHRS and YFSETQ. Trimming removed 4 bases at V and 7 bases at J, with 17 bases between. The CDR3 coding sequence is TGCGCCAGCAGCCTCCAAGAGTTCGGAGGGACCCAGTACTTC. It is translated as CASSLQEFGGTQYF.

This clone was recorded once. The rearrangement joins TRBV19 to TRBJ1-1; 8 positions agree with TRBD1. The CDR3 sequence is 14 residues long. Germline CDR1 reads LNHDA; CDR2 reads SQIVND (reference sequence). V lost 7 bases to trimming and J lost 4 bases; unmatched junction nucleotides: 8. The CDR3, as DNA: TGTGCCAGTACCCTGGACAGGGTAGTCACTGAAGCTTTCTTT. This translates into CASTLDRVVTEAFF.

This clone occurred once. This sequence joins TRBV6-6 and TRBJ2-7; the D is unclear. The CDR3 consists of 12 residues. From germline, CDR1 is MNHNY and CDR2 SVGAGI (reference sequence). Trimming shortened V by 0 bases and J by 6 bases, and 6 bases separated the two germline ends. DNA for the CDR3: TGTGCCAGCAGTTACTCCCACGGCGAGCAGTACTTC. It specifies CASSYSHGEQYF.

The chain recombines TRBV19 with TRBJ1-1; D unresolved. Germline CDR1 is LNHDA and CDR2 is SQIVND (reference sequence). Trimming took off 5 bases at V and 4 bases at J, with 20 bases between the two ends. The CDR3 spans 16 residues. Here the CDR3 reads CASSAPSLRPLTEAFF. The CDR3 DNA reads TGTGCCAGTAGTGCCCCGAGTCTGAGACCCCTCACTGAAGCTTTCTTT.

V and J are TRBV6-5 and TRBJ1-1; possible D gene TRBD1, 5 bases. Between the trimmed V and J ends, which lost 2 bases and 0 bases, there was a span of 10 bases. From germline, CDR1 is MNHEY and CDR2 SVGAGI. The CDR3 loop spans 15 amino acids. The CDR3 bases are TGTGCCAGCAGTTACAGGCAGGGCTTGAACACTGAAGCTTTCTTT. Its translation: CASSYRQGLNTEAFF.

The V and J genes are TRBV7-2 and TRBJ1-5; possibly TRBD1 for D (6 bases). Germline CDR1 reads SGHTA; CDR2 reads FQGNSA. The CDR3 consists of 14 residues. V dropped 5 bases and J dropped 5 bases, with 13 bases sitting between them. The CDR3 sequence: CASSPYRVDQPQHF. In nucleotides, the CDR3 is TGTGCCAGCAGCCCTTACAGGGTGGATCAGCCCCAGCATTTT. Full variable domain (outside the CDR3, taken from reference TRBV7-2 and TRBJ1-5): GAGVSQSPSNKVTEKGKDVELRCDPISGHTALYWYRQSLGQGLEFLIYFQGNSAPDKSGLPSDRFSAERTGGSVSTLTIQRTQQEDSAVYLCASSPYRVDQPQHFGDGTRLSIL.

Written as DNA, the CDR3 is TGTGCCAGCACCCAAGGACTAGGCACAGATACGCAGTATTTT. Its translation is CASTQGLGTDTQYF. This chain links TRBV7-2 with TRBJ2-3; TRBD2 matches 7 bases. Per germline, CDR1 SGHTA and CDR2 FQGNSA. The CDR3 loop spans 14 amino acids. V lost 7 bases and J lost 1; bases outside the gene matches: 5.

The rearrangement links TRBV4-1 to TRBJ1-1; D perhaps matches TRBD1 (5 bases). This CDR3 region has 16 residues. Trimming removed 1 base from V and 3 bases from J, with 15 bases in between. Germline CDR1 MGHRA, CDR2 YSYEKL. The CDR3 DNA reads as TGCGCCAGCAGCCAAGCAGGGTGGCGAACGGACACTGAAGCTTTCTTT. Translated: CASSQAGWRTDTEAFF.

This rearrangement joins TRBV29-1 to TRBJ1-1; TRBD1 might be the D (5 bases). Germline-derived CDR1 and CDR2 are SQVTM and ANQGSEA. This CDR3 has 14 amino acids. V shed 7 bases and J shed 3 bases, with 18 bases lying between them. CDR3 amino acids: CSAGAPGSDTEAFF. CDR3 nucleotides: TGCAGCGCTGGGGCTCCGGGCAGTGACACTGAAGCTTTCTTT.

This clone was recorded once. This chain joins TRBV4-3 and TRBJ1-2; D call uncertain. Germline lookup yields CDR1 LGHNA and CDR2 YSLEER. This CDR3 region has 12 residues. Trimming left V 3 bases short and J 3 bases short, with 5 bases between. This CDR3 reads CASSQGYYGYTF. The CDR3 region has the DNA TGCGCCAGCAGCCAGGGCTACTATGGCTACACCTTC.

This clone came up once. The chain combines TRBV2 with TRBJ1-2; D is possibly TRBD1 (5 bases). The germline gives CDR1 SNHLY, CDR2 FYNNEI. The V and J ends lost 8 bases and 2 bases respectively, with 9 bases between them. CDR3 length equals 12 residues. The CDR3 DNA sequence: TGTGCCAGCGAGCCAGGGAACTATGGCTACACCTTC. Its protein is CASEPGNYGYTF.

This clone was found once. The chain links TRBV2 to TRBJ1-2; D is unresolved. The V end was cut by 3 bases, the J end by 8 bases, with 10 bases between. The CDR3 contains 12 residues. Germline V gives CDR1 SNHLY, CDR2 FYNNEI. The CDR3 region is CASSDLSEGYTF. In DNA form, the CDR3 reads TGTGCCAGCAGTGATTTATCGGAAGGCTACACCTTC. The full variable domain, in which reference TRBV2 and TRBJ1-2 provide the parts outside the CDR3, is EPEVTQTPSHQVTQMGQEVILRCVPISNHLYFYWYRQILGQKVEFLVSFYNNEISEKSEIFDDQFSVERPDGSNFTLKIRSTKLEDSAMYFCASSDLSEGYTFGSGTRLTVV.

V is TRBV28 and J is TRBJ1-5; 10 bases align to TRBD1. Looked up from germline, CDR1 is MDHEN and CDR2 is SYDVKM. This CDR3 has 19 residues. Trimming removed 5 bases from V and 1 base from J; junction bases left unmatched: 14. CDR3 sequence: CASSLLTTGGGFSNQPQHF. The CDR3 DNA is TGTGCCAGCAGTCTGTTGACGACAGGGGGCGGGTTCAGCAATCAGCCCCAGCATTTT.

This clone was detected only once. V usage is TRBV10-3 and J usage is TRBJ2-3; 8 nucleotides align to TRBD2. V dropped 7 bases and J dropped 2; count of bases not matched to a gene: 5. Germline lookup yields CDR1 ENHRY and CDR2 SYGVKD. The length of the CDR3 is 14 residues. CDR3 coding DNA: TGTGCCATCACCAGCGGGAGACTCACAGATACGCAGTATTTT. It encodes CAITSGRLTDTQYF.

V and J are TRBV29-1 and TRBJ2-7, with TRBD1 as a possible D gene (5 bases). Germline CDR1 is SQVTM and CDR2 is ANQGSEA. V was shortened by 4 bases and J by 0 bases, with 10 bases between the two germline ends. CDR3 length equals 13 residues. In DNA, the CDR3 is TGCAGCGTTGGTTCAGGGAACTCCTACGAGCAGTACTTC. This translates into CSVGSGNSYEQYF.

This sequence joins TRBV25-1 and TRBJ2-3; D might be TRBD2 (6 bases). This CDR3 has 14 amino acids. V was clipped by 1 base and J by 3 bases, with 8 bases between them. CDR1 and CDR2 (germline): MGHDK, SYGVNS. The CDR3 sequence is CASSEWTTTDTQYF. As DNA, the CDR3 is TGTGCCAGCAGTGAATGGACTACAACAGATACGCAGTATTTT.

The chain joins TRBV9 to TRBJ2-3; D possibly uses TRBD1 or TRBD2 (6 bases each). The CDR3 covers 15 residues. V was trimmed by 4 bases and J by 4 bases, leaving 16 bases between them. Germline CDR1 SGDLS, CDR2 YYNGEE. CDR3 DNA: TGTGCCAGCAGCCCTTACGGGGGCGGGGCAGATACGCAGTATTTT. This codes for CASSPYGGGADTQYF.

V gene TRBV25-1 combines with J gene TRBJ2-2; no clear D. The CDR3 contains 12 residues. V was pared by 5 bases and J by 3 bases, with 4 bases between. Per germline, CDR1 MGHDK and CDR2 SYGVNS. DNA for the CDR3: TGTGCCAGCAGTCCCGACACCGGGGAGCTGTTTTTT. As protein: CASSPDTGELFF.